This T cell receptor beta chain was identified during a study of molecular identifiers for immune sequencing clone quantification. Findings and limits, study-wide: Highly expanded clone sizes could be underestimated by identical TCR molecules that share a barcode.

This clonotype was observed many times. Its antigen remains unidentified. One entry per CDR3 protein results from TCRdb running MiXCR on the PCR reads. The data hold approximately 680,000 distinct CDR3 sequences, with less than 30% observed a single time. The CDR3 sequence is 12 residues long. The V end lost 1 base, the J end lost 7 bases, and 5 bases lay between the germline ends. Germline CDR1 is SEHNR and CDR2 is FQNEAQ (reference sequence). The sequencing input was naive CD8+ T cells from blood, with Jurkat cell RNA spiked in. Subset indicated: FACS-sorted CD8+CD4-CCR7+CD45RA+ naive T cells. The sequence was collected from a human donor in good health. Some libraries in this study had Jurkat cell RNA spiked in. The gene calls are TRBV7-9 and TRBJ1-5; no clear D. CDR3 sequence reads: CASSLEYQPQHF. CDR3 DNA: TGTGCCAGCAGCTTAGAGTACCAGCCCCAGCATTTT.